This is a list of T cell receptor beta chains from one sample in a study of blood T cell repertoires in COVID-19. The protocol was immunoSEQ multiplex PCR, while the TCRdb copy is restricted to in-frame clones and leaves out a portion. Of 250,000 to 300,000 clones listed, approximately 91% were seen once; the top ten hold 1%. Sequences were obtained from PBMCs or T cells enriched from blood (not recorded which). These TCRs come from a woman aged 25 to 39 who had recovered from COVID-19. Each CDR3 is given with its conserved first and last residue.

>TRBJ1-2|TRBV5-4
CASSSQKTNYGYTF
>TRBJ2-1|TRBV6-5
CASSYYLTGYEQFF
>TRBJ2-3|TRBV28
CASSLDREGTDTQYF
>TRBJ1-1|TRBV5-1
CASSAGQGPSWTEAFF
>TRBJ2-5|TRBV12-3/TRBV12-4
CASSPLYQETQYF
>TRBJ2-1|TRBV19
CASSIGAGGVYNEQFF
>TRBJ1-5|TRBV12-3/TRBV12-4
CASSFRLNSPQHF
>TRBJ2-3|TRBV28
CASSSRGQGVDTQYF
>TRBJ2-3|TRBV4-3
CASSHAETSGARTDTQYF
>TRBJ1-5|TRBV7-2
CASSSRGIRGNQPQHF
>TRBJ2-2|TRBV27
CASSLYQGRLAGELFF
>TRBJ1-1|TRBV5-8
CASSYRDRNTEAFF
>TRBJ2-3|TRBV5-1
CASSLRGTGTDTQYF